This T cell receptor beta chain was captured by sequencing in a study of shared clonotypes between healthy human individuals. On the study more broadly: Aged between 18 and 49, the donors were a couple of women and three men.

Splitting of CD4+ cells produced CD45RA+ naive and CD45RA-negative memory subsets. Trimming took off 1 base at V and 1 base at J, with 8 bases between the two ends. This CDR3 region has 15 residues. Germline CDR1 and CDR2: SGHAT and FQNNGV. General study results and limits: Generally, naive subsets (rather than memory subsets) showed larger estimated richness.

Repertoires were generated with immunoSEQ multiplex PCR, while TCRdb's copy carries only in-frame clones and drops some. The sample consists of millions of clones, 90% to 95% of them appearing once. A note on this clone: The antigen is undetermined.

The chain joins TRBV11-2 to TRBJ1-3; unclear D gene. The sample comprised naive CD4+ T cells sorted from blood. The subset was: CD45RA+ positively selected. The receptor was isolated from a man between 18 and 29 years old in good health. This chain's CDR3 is CASSLGRQSGNTIYF. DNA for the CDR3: TGTGCCAGCAGCTTAGGACGGCAGTCTGGAAACACCATATATTTT.